This T cell receptor beta chain was profiled in a study of blood T cell repertoires in COVID-19. Using immunoSEQ multiplex PCR, the repertoire was profiled, and TCRdb retains in-frame clones only, with some absent. The sample carries roughly 260,000 clones, around 87% recorded once. The ends were cut back, 0 bases at V and 6 bases at J, with 13 bases in the middle. This CDR3 is built from 14 residues. Per germline, CDR1 SGDLS and CDR2 YYNGEE. V usage is TRBV9 and J usage is TRBJ2-7; a weak D match, TRBD1 (5 bases). The TCR was taken from a woman in her forties or fifties who had recovered from COVID-19. The sequenced sample was peripheral blood. In DNA form, the CDR3 reads TGTGCCAGCAGCGTAGCTCCCCAGGGCCCCGAGCAGTACTTC. Its translation is CASSVAPQGPEQYF.